These T cell receptor beta chains were read from a single sample in a study of blood T cell repertoires in COVID-19. TCRdb keeps only in-frame clones here, not all; method: immunoSEQ multiplex PCR. Here the sample spans about 350,000 clones, around nine tenths being singletons. Sequenced: peripheral blood. Every receptor here comes from a woman under 30 who had recovered from COVID-19. Both conserved end residues are part of each CDR3. A D gene is named only where the DNA matches it firmly. Only some rows state a clone size, as once, few, many or a class for expanded clones.

d_gene	v_gene	j_gene	len	abundance	CDR3aa	CDR3nt
.	TRBV7-7	TRBJ2-2	15	.	CASSQPGPNTGELFF	TGTGCCAGCAGCCAACCAGGTCCGAACACCGGGGAGCTGTTTTTT
TRBD1	TRBV19	TRBJ1-2	14	.	CASSVQGANYGYTF	TGTGCCAGTAGTGTACAGGGGGCTAACTATGGCTACACCTTC
TRBD1	TRBV7-2	TRBJ1-1	15	.	CASSSQPGQSTEAFF	TGTGCCAGCAGTTCTCAACCGGGACAGTCGACTGAAGCTTTCTTT
TRBD1	TRBV13	TRBJ2-1	15	.	CASSRETGGVDEQFF	TGTGCCAGCAGCCGCGAGACAGGGGGCGTAGATGAGCAGTTCTTC
TRBD2	TRBV7-2	TRBJ2-5	14	.	CASSATSGSETQYF	TGTGCCAGCAGCGCGACTAGCGGGAGCGAGACCCAGTACTTC
.	TRBV11-3	TRBJ2-3	11	.	CASSETDTQYF	TGTGCCAGCAGTGAGACAGATACGCAGTATTTT
.	TRBV6-2/TRBV6-3	TRBJ2-1	16	.	CASSSWGELIYNEQFF	TGTGCCAGCAGCTCTTGGGGGGAGTTGATCTACAATGAGCAGTTCTTC
TRBD2	TRBV5-1	TRBJ2-5	16	once	CASKLGLAGFQETQYF	TGCGCCAGCAAACTCGGACTAGCGGGATTCCAAGAGACCCAGTACTTC
.	TRBV7-2	TRBJ2-3	14	.	CASSRDISTDTQYF	TGTGCCAGCAGCCGGGACATAAGCACAGATACGCAGTATTTT
.	TRBV29-1	TRBJ1-1	14	.	CSVESWEGYTEAFF	TGCAGCGTTGAATCCTGGGAGGGGTACACTGAAGCTTTCTTT
TRBD1	TRBV19	TRBJ1-1	22	.	CASSPRTGATSSSAPMNTEAFF	TGTGCCAGTAGTCCACGGACAGGGGCCACGTCATCGTCGGCCCCAATGAACACTGAAGCTTTCTTT
.	TRBV7-2	TRBJ2-5	13	.	CASSFSKQETQYF	TGTGCCAGCAGCTTTTCAAAACAAGAGACCCAGTACTTC
TRBD1	TRBV4-1	TRBJ1-5	17	.	CASSPTGPTYSNQPQHF	TGCGCCAGCAGCCCGACAGGGCCTACGTATAGCAATCAGCCCCAGCATTTT
.	TRBV6-5	TRBJ2-5	13	.	CASSRGLEETQYF	TGTGCCAGCAGCCGGGGACTGGAAGAGACCCAGTACTTC
TRBD1	TRBV30	TRBJ2-1	16	once	CAWGGQGLRGANEQFF	TGTGCCTGGGGGGGACAGGGGCTACGCGGGGCAAATGAGCAGTTCTTC
.	TRBV20-1	TRBJ1-5	13	.	CSASFRLNQPQHF	TGCAGTGCTAGTTTCAGGCTCAATCAGCCCCAGCATTTT
.	TRBV4-1	TRBJ2-1	16	.	CASSQGYRASYNEQFF	TGCGCCAGCAGCCAGGGTTACAGAGCCTCCTACAATGAGCAGTTCTTC
.	TRBV6-1	TRBJ2-6	18	.	CASSEQGSTPSGANVLTF	TGTGCCAGCAGTGAACAGGGCAGCACTCCCTCTGGGGCCAACGTCCTGACTTTC
.	TRBV7-2	TRBJ1-3	12	.	CASSSGGATIYF	TGTGCCAGCAGCTCCGGGGGGGCTACCATATATTTT
.	TRBV3-1/TRBV3-2	TRBJ1-2	12	.	CASIDRLSGYTF	TGTGCCAGCATCGACAGGTTGAGTGGCTACACCTTC
.	TRBV11-3	TRBJ2-1	16	.	CASSLVLSGRGNEQFF	TGTGCCAGCAGCTTAGTCCTTTCGGGGAGAGGCAATGAGCAGTTCTTC
TRBD1	TRBV5-4	TRBJ2-3	13	.	CASRGDRDRTQYF	TGTGCCAGCAGGGGGGACAGGGATCGTACGCAGTATTTT
TRBD2	TRBV5-3	TRBJ2-2	19	.	CARSLCSSGRAANTGELFF	TGTGCCAGAAGCTTGTGTTCCAGCGGGAGAGCCGCGAACACCGGGGAGCTGTTTTTT
.	TRBV2	TRBJ2-1	13	.	CASSSRLVRREFF	TGTGCCAGCAGTTCCCGACTAGTACGGCGTGAGTTCTTC
.	TRBV7-2	TRBJ1-5	13	once	CASSPTGSAAQHF	TGTGCCAGCAGCCCAACCGGGTCCGCGGCCCAGCATTTT
.	TRBV10-3	TRBJ1-2	14	.	CAIRESGGNYGYTF	TGTGCCATCAGGGAGTCGGGAGGAAACTATGGCTACACCTTC
.	TRBV20-1	TRBJ2-5	13	once	CSASIGGEETQYF	TGCAGTGCTAGTATTGGCGGGGAGGAGACCCAGTACTTC
.	TRBV3-1/TRBV3-2	TRBJ1-2	13	.	CASSQGQVYGYTF	TGTGCCAGCAGCCAAGGACAGGTCTATGGCTACACCTTC
.	TRBV6-2/TRBV6-3	TRBJ1-4	14	.	CASSPPGAREKLFF	TGTGCCAGCAGTCCACCTGGGGCACGAGAAAAACTGTTTTTT
TRBD2	TRBV28	TRBJ2-5	13	.	CASAASGRETQYF	TGTGCCAGCGCAGCTAGCGGCAGGGAGACCCAGTACTTC
.	TRBV7-9	TRBJ1-5	14	.	CASSSQSSNQPQHF	TGTGCCAGCAGCTCCCAGTCGAGCAATCAGCCCCAGCATTTT
TRBD2	TRBV9	TRBJ2-1	15	.	CASSGTSGSYNEQFF	TGTGCCAGCAGCGGAACTAGCGGCTCCTACAATGAGCAGTTCTTC
TRBD2	TRBV5-6	TRBJ2-3	16	.	CASSLGAGAGTDTQYF	TGTGCCAGCAGCTTGGGTGCGGGAGCTGGCACAGATACGCAGTATTTT
TRBD2	TRBV5-5	TRBJ2-1	15	.	CASSPGPSGTDEQFF	TGTGCCAGCAGCCCGGGGCCTAGCGGGACCGATGAGCAGTTCTTC
.	TRBV29-1	TRBJ1-1	11	.	CSGIITGFSFF	TGCAGCGGTATCATAACAGGGTTTAGCTTCTTT
TRBD2	TRBV5-4	TRBJ2-3	15	.	CASSLAGLDSDTQYF	TGTGCCAGCAGCTTGGCGGGACTAGATTCAGATACGCAGTATTTT
.	TRBV18	TRBJ2-3	14	.	CASSPGLTTDTQYF	TGTGCCAGCTCACCTGGACTTACCACAGATACGCAGTATTTT
TRBD1	TRBV20-1	TRBJ1-1	15	few	CSASPWDRRNTEAFF	TGCAGTGCTAGTCCCTGGGACAGAAGGAACACTGAAGCTTTCTTT
.	TRBV11-3	TRBJ1-6	15	.	CASSLTLVSSSPLHF	TGTGCCAGCAGCTTAACGTTAGTGTCCTCCTCACCCCTCCACTTT
TRBD2	TRBV9	TRBJ2-5	15	.	CASSELAGVQETQYF	TGTGCCAGCAGCGAACTAGCGGGAGTACAAGAGACCCAGTACTTC
TRBD2	TRBV4-1	TRBJ2-2	17	.	CASSPKAGGTNTGELFF	TGCGCCAGCAGCCCAAAAGCGGGGGGTACGAACACCGGGGAGCTGTTTTTT
TRBD2	TRBV9	TRBJ2-1	15	once	CASSAGGLGTNEQFF	TGTGCCAGCAGCGCCGGAGGACTAGGTACTAATGAGCAGTTCTTC
TRBD1	TRBV30	TRBJ1-5	13	.	CAWSLGQGQPQHF	TGTGCCTGGAGCTTGGGACAGGGCCAGCCCCAGCATTTT
.	TRBV7-2	TRBJ1-1	13	.	CASSSGLNTEAFF	TGTGCCAGCAGCTCGGGTTTGAACACTGAAGCTTTCTTT
.	TRBV7-2	TRBJ2-3	18	.	CASSSSPHEQGYTDTQYF	TGTGCCAGCAGCTCCTCTCCGCACGAACAGGGATACACAGATACGCAGTATTTT
.	TRBV3-1/TRBV3-2	TRBJ1-2	13	.	CASSQGQGYGYTF	TGTGCCAGCAGCCAAGGGCAGGGTTATGGCTACACCTTC